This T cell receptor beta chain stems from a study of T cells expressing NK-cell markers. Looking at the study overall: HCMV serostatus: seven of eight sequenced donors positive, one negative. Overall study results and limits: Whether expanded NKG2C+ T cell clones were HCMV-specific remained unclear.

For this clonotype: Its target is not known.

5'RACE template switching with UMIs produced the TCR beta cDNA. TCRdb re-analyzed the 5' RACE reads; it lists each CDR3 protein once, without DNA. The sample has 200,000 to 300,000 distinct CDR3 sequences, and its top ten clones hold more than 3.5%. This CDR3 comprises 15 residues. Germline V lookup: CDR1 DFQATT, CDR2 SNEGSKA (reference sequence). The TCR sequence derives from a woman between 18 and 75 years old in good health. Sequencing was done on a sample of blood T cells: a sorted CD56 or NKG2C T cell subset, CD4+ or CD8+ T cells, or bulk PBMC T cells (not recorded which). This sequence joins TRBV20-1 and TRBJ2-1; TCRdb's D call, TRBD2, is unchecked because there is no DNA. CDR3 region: CSAGALAGGYNEQFF.